The present TCR beta chain was sequenced within a study of early T cells in non-severe SARS-CoV-2 infection. Study overall: RNA in bulk from unsorted whole blood was sequenced, and chains were unpaired.

In the library, individual cDNA molecules carried attached unique molecular identifiers. TCRdb reprocessed the 5' RACE reads with MiXCR, giving one entry per CDR3 protein. This table holds some 25,000 distinct CDR3 sequences, about 4.6% found once. Whole-study results and caveats: Private and CD4 specificities were missed by VDJdb matching, skewed to anti-spike CD8.

This clonotype was found many times. No antigen is known for it. The germline V and J ends were trimmed by 2 bases and 4 bases, with 10 bases remaining between them. From germline, CDR1 is SGHRS and CDR2 YFSETQ. This CDR3 has 14 residues. This rearrangement joins TRBV5-1 to TRBJ1-5, with a possible D match to TRBD1 (5 bases). Sequencing input: whole blood. The receptor comes from an adult who was a healthcare worker with PCR-confirmed SARS-CoV-2 infection or an uninfected control (not recorded which). CDR3 protein: CASSFGGLNQPQHF. The CDR3 DNA reads TGCGCCAGCAGCTTCGGGGGGTTAAATCAGCCCCAGCATTTT. Full variable domain (rest looked up from reference TRBV5-1 and TRBJ1-5): KAGVTQTPRYLIKTRGQQVTLSCSPISGHRSVSWYQQTPGQGLQFLFEYFSETQRNKGNFPGRFSGRQFSNSRSEMNVSTLELGDSALYLCASSFGGLNQPQHFGDGTRLSIL.